The 21 T cell receptor beta chains below were found in one sample sequenced in a study of control samples from healthy donors and cancer patients. The repertoire was sequenced with immunoSEQ multiplex PCR; TCRdb's copy has only in-frame clones and lacks some. The repertoire has fewer than 85,000 clones, about 89% of them found once; the top ten carry approximately 7%. Sequenced input: blood. The receptors shown here come from a man between 50 and 59 years old in good health.

With regard to this clone: One end of the junction fails to match germline, which may point to a read error. The gene calls are TRBV5-6 and TRBJ2-7; D ambiguous. The V gene's germline CDR1 is SGHDT and CDR2 YYEEEE. The CDR3 runs 12 residues. The CDR3 nucleotides read TGTGCCAGCAGCTTGTTGTTCCGGAAGAGGCACTTC. This sequence encodes CASSLLFRKRHF.

The CDR3 loop is CASSLGPGQVYPYEQYF. CDR3 in DNA: TGCGCCAGCAGCTTGGGACCTGGACAGGTTTATCCGTACGAGCAGTACTTC. The J gene is TRBJ2-7, the V gene TRBV5-1, with 7 bases aligning to TRBD1. The V gene's germline CDR1 is SGHRS and CDR2 YFSETQ. This CDR3 region has 17 residues. J gave up 4 bases and V 0 bases, and 13 bases lay outside the gene matches.

This chain uses TRBV6-5 with TRBJ1-2; possible D gene TRBD1, 5 bases. Per the germline V gene, CDR1 is MNHEY and CDR2 is SVGAGI. The CDR3 totals 13 residues. Trimming shortened V by 6 bases and J by 2 bases, and 10 bases separated the two germline ends. The CDR3, as DNA: TGTGCCAGCAGGGGGGTAGGGAACTATGGCTACACCTTC. Its protein product is CASRGVGNYGYTF.

The chain couples TRBV5-5 to TRBJ2-7, with D hard to call. V dropped 2 bases and J dropped 2 bases, with 23 bases sitting between them. The CDR3 contains 18 residues. Germline V gives CDR1 SGHKS, CDR2 YYEKEE (reference sequence). The CDR3 DNA reads TGTGCCAGCAGCTTTGACCTTGGGCGACACCCAGGCCCCTACGAGCAGTACTTC. Translation: CASSFDLGRHPGPYEQYF.

This clone has only one observation. Because the CDR3's place on the DNA is in doubt, the DNA is left out and the CDR3 is given as listed by TCRdb. The chain couples TRBV11-2 to TRBJ2-7. The CDR3 spans 17 residues, counting both ends. CDR1 and CDR2 (germline): SGHAT, FQNNGV. CDR3 residues: CASSLDVGPDISYEQYF.

The rearrangement links TRBV12-3 or TRBV12-4 to TRBJ1-6; no reliable D call. Trimming left V 0 bases short and J 10 bases short, with 7 bases between. CDR3 size: 13 residues. The CDR3 nucleotides are TGTGCCAGCAGTTTAGCCCCCTACTCACCCCTCCACTTT. Protein sequence: CASSLAPYSPLHF.

The V and J genes are TRBV18 and TRBJ1-1; D is possibly TRBD1 (5 bases). Germline loops: CDR1 KGHSH, CDR2 LQKENI. The V end lost 3 bases, the J end lost 5 bases, and 16 bases lay between the germline ends. This CDR3 comprises 15 residues. The CDR3 region has the DNA TGTGCCAGCTCACCGAATCTCCCAGGGAGGACTGAAGCTTTCTTT. It codes for CASSPNLPGRTEAFF.

The V gene is TRBV18, the J gene TRBJ1-2; 11 nucleotides match TRBD1. CDR3 length: 15 residues. Germline assignment: CDR1 KGHSH and CDR2 LQKENI. The trim removed 3 bases at V and 5 bases at J, leaving 5 bases unmatched. The CDR3 spells CASSPSGTGGYGYTF. As DNA, the CDR3 is TGTGCCAGCTCACCTTCCGGGACAGGGGGGTATGGCTACACCTTC.

The rearrangement joins TRBV11-2 to TRBJ1-4, with a tentative D call TRBD1 (6 bases). V shed 6 bases and J shed 2 bases, with 16 bases lying between them. The CDR3 length is 16 residues. The germline V gene encodes CDR1 SGHAT and CDR2 FQNNGV. The CDR3 DNA reads as TGTGCCAGCAGGAGACTCAGGGGTAGGACTAATGAAAAACTGTTTTTT. This sequence encodes CASRRLRGRTNEKLFF.

This sequence joins TRBV7-6 and TRBJ2-3; TRBD2 aligns across 9 bases. V was clipped by 5 bases and J by 3 bases; unmatched bases: 9. This CDR3 contains 16 residues. Germline values: CDR1 SGHVS, CDR2 FNYEAQ. The CDR3 nucleotides are TGTGCCAGCAGCAATGCCCTAGCGGGGTTGACAGATACGCAGTATTTT. Encoded protein: CASSNALAGLTDTQYF.

The V gene is TRBV5-6, the J gene TRBJ2-5; no firm D call. The CDR3 has 14 amino acids. Germline V gene sequence: CDR1 SGHDT, CDR2 YYEEEE. V shed 0 bases and J shed 5 bases, with 11 bases lying between them. CDR3 nucleotides: TGTGCCAGCAGCTTGGAGCCCCTGGGCGAGACCCAGTACTTC. This encodes CASSLEPLGETQYF.

The genes are TRBV4-3 and TRBJ1-6; D is unclear. The CDR3 is 15 residues long. Germline V gene sequence: CDR1 LGHNA, CDR2 YSLEER. V was trimmed by 0 bases and J by 10 bases, leaving 13 bases between them. This chain's CDR3 is CASSQDRVGKSPLHF. CDR3 in DNA: TGCGCCAGCAGCCAAGATCGGGTGGGAAAATCACCCCTCCACTTT.

In its sample, this clone was seen a few times. V usage is TRBV7-8 and J usage is TRBJ2-7, with D tentatively TRBD1 (6 bases). The germline V gene has CDR1 SGHVS and CDR2 FQNEAQ. V dropped 4 bases and J dropped 5 bases, with 18 bases sitting between them. The CDR3 runs to 15 residues. Here the CDR3 DNA reads TGTGCCAGCAGCTACGTGATGGGGGCGGACCACGAGCAGTACTTC. Residues: CASSYVMGADHEQYF.

The V call is TRBV2, the J call TRBJ2-6; 8 nucleotides match TRBD1. This CDR3 is 15 amino acids long. Trimming cost V 5 bases and J 2 bases; bases outside gene matches: 2. The germline V gene encodes CDR1 SNHLY and CDR2 FYNNEI. The CDR3 protein is CASSSDRAGANVLTF. The DNA of the CDR3 is TGTGCCAGCAGTTCGGACAGGGCTGGGGCCAACGTCCTGACTTTC.

There are a few counts of this clone. This chain joins TRBV6-5 and TRBJ2-5; D not resolved. V was shortened by 6 bases and J by 0 bases, with 14 bases between the two germline ends. Per the germline V gene, CDR1 is MNHEY and CDR2 is SVGAGI. CDR3 size: 15 residues. CDR3 sequence (DNA): TGTGCCAGCAGGCTCGACGGAAGATACCAAGAGACCCAGTACTTC. Translating gives CASRLDGRYQETQYF.

The chain couples TRBV7-9 to TRBJ2-1; 7 bases line up with TRBD2. The CDR3 covers 16 residues. Per the germline V gene, CDR1 is SEHNR and CDR2 is FQNEAQ (reference sequence). The trim removed 5 bases at V and 8 bases at J, leaving 15 bases unmatched. The CDR3 DNA reads as TGTGCCAGCAGCCCACGCACTAGCGCCTCGTTGTATGAGCAGTTCTTC. Translated, it gives CASSPRTSASLYEQFF.

This sequence joins TRBV5-4 and TRBJ2-4; TRBD1 might be the D (6 bases). The CDR3 consists of 17 residues. From germline, CDR1 is SGHNT and CDR2 YYREEE (reference sequence). Trimming shortened V by 1 base and J by 2 bases, and 16 bases separated the two germline ends. The CDR3 here is CASSLSTGTRTKNIQYF. Here the CDR3 DNA reads TGTGCCAGCAGCTTGTCCACAGGGACGAGAACCAAAAACATTCAGTACTTC.

The chain couples TRBV2 to TRBJ2-1; D possibly corresponds to TRBD1 (6 bases). Between the trimmed V and J ends, which lost 6 bases and 4 bases, there was a span of 7 bases. The CDR3 spans 12 residues. Germline CDR1 is SNHLY and CDR2 is FYNNEI. For the CDR3, the DNA is TGTGCCAGCAGCAGGGGTTACAATGAGCAGTTCTTC. Its protein product is CASSRGYNEQFF.

The chain has TRBV12-5 and TRBJ2-1; TRBD2 aligns across 10 bases. The CDR3 totals 15 residues. J lost 8 bases, V lost 0 bases, and 4 bases had no gene match. Germline lookup yields CDR1 LGHNT and CDR2 FRNRAP. In DNA, the CDR3 is TGTGCTAGTGGTTTGGTAGGAGCGGGGGGGGATGAGCAGTTCTTC. This gives the protein CASGLVGAGGDEQFF.

The V gene is TRBV21-1, the J gene TRBJ2-3. TRBV21-1 is noted as a pseudogene. The CDR3 consists of 18 residues. CDR3 in DNA: TGTGCCAGCAGCAAACCGCAGCTGGGACGCGAACGCACAGATACGCAGTATTTT. Translation gives CASSKPQLGRERTDTQYF.

This chain links TRBV5-1 with TRBJ2-5; unclear D gene. Deletions cut 2 bases from V and 5 bases from J, with 16 bases between. CDR3 length: 15 residues. Germline V gene lookup returns CDR1 SGHRS and CDR2 YFSETQ. The CDR3: CASSFDTQDYETQYF. CDR3 nucleotide sequence: TGCGCCAGCAGCTTTGATACTCAGGATTACGAGACCCAGTACTTC.